This is a list of T cell receptor beta chains from one sample in a study of T cell changes during pregnancy in multiple sclerosis. Data came from immunoSEQ multiplex PCR; TCRdb stores just in-frame clones and leaves some out. The sample yields approximately 100,000 clones, about 92% seen once. The sequencing here drew on peripheral blood, taken after pregnancy. All receptors come from a female donor in good health, enrolled as a control in a pregnancy study. Both conserved end residues are part of each CDR3. The D gene is left open where the match is weak. Clone size is not always given. Where it is, it says once, few, many or a class for expanded clones.

j_call: TRBJ2-3; clone_size: many; v_call: TRBV11-2; d_call: TRBD2; cdr3_nt: TGTGCCAGCAGCTTAGCCCGGGACTATAACACAGATACGCAGTATTTT; cdr3_aa: CASSLARDYNTDTQYF
j_call: TRBJ2-7; clone_size: .; v_call: TRBV27; d_call: TRBD1; cdr3_nt: TGTGCCAGCAGTTCCTGGACAGGGGTCTCCTACGAGCAGTACTTC; cdr3_aa: CASSSWTGVSYEQYF
j_call: TRBJ2-1; clone_size: .; v_call: TRBV9; d_call: .; cdr3_nt: TGTGCCAGCAACGAGGGTGGTCCCTACAATGAGCAGTTCTTC; cdr3_aa: CASNEGGPYNEQFF
j_call: TRBJ1-1; clone_size: .; v_call: TRBV5-6; d_call: .; cdr3_nt: TGTGCCAGCAGCTTTCTGGCCACCGGGGGGATGAACACTGAAGCTTTCTTT; cdr3_aa: CASSFLATGGMNTEAFF
j_call: TRBJ2-1; clone_size: .; v_call: TRBV6-5; d_call: TRBD1; cdr3_nt: TGTGCCAGCAGTTACTCGACAGGGCTCGCCCATGAGCAGTTCTTC; cdr3_aa: CASSYSTGLAHEQFF
j_call: TRBJ2-3; clone_size: .; v_call: TRBV6-1; d_call: TRBD2; cdr3_nt: TGTGCCAGCAAACGGCGGGAGGGCACAGATACGCAGTATTTT; cdr3_aa: CASKRREGTDTQYF
j_call: TRBJ2-3; clone_size: .; v_call: TRBV19; d_call: .; cdr3_nt: TGTGCCAGTAGTATGGGGGGAAGAACAGATACGCAGTATTTT; cdr3_aa: CASSMGGRTDTQYF
j_call: TRBJ1-1; clone_size: .; v_call: TRBV9; d_call: .; cdr3_nt: TGTGCCAGCAGCCCCCGGGGGATGAACACTGAAGCTTTCTTT; cdr3_aa: CASSPRGMNTEAFF
j_call: TRBJ2-2; clone_size: .; v_call: TRBV7-2; d_call: .; cdr3_nt: TGTGCCAGCAGCCCCACATTAACCGGGGAGCTGTTTTTT; cdr3_aa: CASSPTLTGELFF
j_call: TRBJ1-1; clone_size: .; v_call: TRBV6-5; d_call: TRBD1; cdr3_nt: TGTGCCAGCAGTTCGTTGACAGGGGGGACTGAAGCTTTCTTT; cdr3_aa: CASSSLTGGTEAFF
j_call: TRBJ2-7; clone_size: .; v_call: TRBV6-5; d_call: .; cdr3_nt: TGTGCCAGCAGTTACCAGGGTACCTACGAGCAGTACTTC; cdr3_aa: CASSYQGTYEQYF
j_call: TRBJ1-2; clone_size: .; v_call: TRBV2; d_call: TRBD1; cdr3_nt: TGTGCCAGCTCAGGGACAGGGGCGTCTGGCTACACCTTC; cdr3_aa: CASSGTGASGYTF
j_call: TRBJ1-4; clone_size: .; v_call: TRBV4-1; d_call: TRBD1; cdr3_nt: TGCGCCAGCAGAAGGACAGGGGCCAATGAAAAACTGTTTTTT; cdr3_aa: CASRRTGANEKLFF
j_call: TRBJ1-5; clone_size: .; v_call: TRBV6-1; d_call: TRBD1; cdr3_nt: TGTGCCAGCAGTGCGCGCAGGGGGGTCGGCAATCAGCCCCAGCATTTT; cdr3_aa: CASSARRGVGNQPQHF
j_call: TRBJ2-1; clone_size: .; v_call: TRBV19; d_call: .; cdr3_nt: TGTGCCAGTAGTATCGGACAGAACAATGAGCAGTTCTTC; cdr3_aa: CASSIGQNNEQFF
j_call: TRBJ2-6; clone_size: .; v_call: TRBV5-6; d_call: TRBD2; cdr3_nt: TGTGCCAGCAGCGCGGGGGTTGGGGCCAACGTCCTGACTTTC; cdr3_aa: CASSAGVGANVLTF
j_call: TRBJ2-1; clone_size: .; v_call: TRBV5-1; d_call: .; cdr3_nt: TGCGCCAGCAGTCTGGACTTATACAATGAGCAGTTCTTC; cdr3_aa: CASSLDLYNEQFF
j_call: TRBJ1-1; clone_size: .; v_call: TRBV6-1; d_call: .; cdr3_nt: TGTGCCAGCAGTTATACGGGGGTCACTGAAGCTTTCTTT; cdr3_aa: CASSYTGVTEAFF
j_call: TRBJ2-3; clone_size: .; v_call: TRBV6-1; d_call: TRBD1; cdr3_nt: TGTGCCAGCAGTACGACAGGGTTCATCGCAGATACGCAGTATTTT; cdr3_aa: CASSTTGFIADTQYF
j_call: TRBJ1-6; clone_size: .; v_call: TRBV28; d_call: .; cdr3_nt: TGTGCCAGCAGTCGACAGTTAAATTCACCCCTCCACTTT; cdr3_aa: CASSRQLNSPLHF
j_call: TRBJ2-3; clone_size: .; v_call: TRBV7-9; d_call: .; cdr3_nt: TGTGCCAGCAGCTTAGACGGGAGCCCAGATACGCAGTATTTT; cdr3_aa: CASSLDGSPDTQYF
j_call: TRBJ2-1; clone_size: .; v_call: TRBV28; d_call: TRBD2; cdr3_nt: TGTGCCAGCAGGGTTAGCGGGATCCCCTACAATGAGCAGTTCTTC; cdr3_aa: CASRVSGIPYNEQFF
j_call: TRBJ1-2; clone_size: .; v_call: TRBV6-1; d_call: TRBD1; cdr3_nt: TGTGCCAGCACTGACAGGGGATGGAGCTACACCTTC; cdr3_aa: CASTDRGWSYTF
j_call: TRBJ1-3; clone_size: .; v_call: TRBV7-7; d_call: .; cdr3_nt: TGTGCTAGCAGCTTAGGTCGGGGAACTGGAAACACCATATATTTT; cdr3_aa: CASSLGRGTGNTIYF
j_call: TRBJ2-1; clone_size: .; v_call: TRBV9; d_call: .; cdr3_nt: TGTGCCAGCAGCGTAGAAAACAGGTACAATGAGCAGTTCTTC; cdr3_aa: CASSVENRYNEQFF
j_call: TRBJ2-4; clone_size: .; v_call: TRBV6-5; d_call: TRBD2; cdr3_nt: TGTGCCAGCAGGGGGGGGCGGGGGGACTCAAACATTCAGTACTTC; cdr3_aa: CASRGGRGDSNIQYF
j_call: TRBJ2-7; clone_size: .; v_call: TRBV2; d_call: TRBD2; cdr3_nt: TGTGCCAGCAGCGACAACTCCGGGACTAGGCTGTGGGAGCAGTACTTC; cdr3_aa: CASSDNSGTRLWEQYF
j_call: TRBJ2-5; clone_size: .; v_call: TRBV7-2; d_call: TRBD2; cdr3_nt: TGTGCCAGCAGCCTACAGAGGAGGACTAGCGGCGAAGAGACCCAGTACTTC; cdr3_aa: CASSLQRRTSGEETQYF
j_call: TRBJ1-5; clone_size: .; v_call: TRBV2; d_call: TRBD1; cdr3_nt: TGTGCCAGCAGTAAGGGACAGGAGTTCAATCAGCCCCAGCATTTT; cdr3_aa: CASSKGQEFNQPQHF
j_call: TRBJ2-3; clone_size: once; v_call: TRBV19; d_call: .; cdr3_nt: TGTGCCAGTAGTACGTCTACGGGAGTGACAGATACGCAGTATTTT; cdr3_aa: CASSTSTGVTDTQYF
j_call: TRBJ1-6; clone_size: .; v_call: TRBV18; d_call: .; cdr3_nt: TGTGCCAGCTCACCAGACAGGCAGGGCTTTAATTCACCCCTCCACTTT; cdr3_aa: CASSPDRQGFNSPLHF
j_call: TRBJ1-1; clone_size: .; v_call: TRBV18; d_call: .; cdr3_nt: TGTGCCAGCTCACCAAGGGGACTGCTGAACACTGAAGCTTTCTTT; cdr3_aa: CASSPRGLLNTEAFF
j_call: TRBJ1-1; clone_size: few; v_call: TRBV7-2; d_call: TRBD1; cdr3_nt: TGTGCCAGCAGCTTAGTGGGACAGAGGGCTTTCTTT; cdr3_aa: CASSLVGQRAFF
j_call: TRBJ1-2; clone_size: .; v_call: TRBV7-9; d_call: TRBD1; cdr3_nt: TGTGCCAGCAACCCAACCGAGCAGGGGGGCTATGGCTACACCTTC; cdr3_aa: CASNPTEQGGYGYTF
j_call: TRBJ2-5; clone_size: .; v_call: TRBV10-2; d_call: TRBD2; cdr3_nt: TGCGCCAGCAGTGAGGCTAGCGGGGGGGCGGGAGAGACCCAGTACTTC; cdr3_aa: CASSEASGGAGETQYF
j_call: TRBJ1-2; clone_size: .; v_call: TRBV7-9; d_call: .; cdr3_nt: TGTGCCAGCAGCTCAGATCAGGACTGGCCTATTGCTAACTATGGCTACACCTTC; cdr3_aa: CASSSDQDWPIANYGYTF
j_call: TRBJ1-4; clone_size: .; v_call: TRBV6-1; d_call: .; cdr3_nt: TGTGCCAGCAGTGAAACAGGGTATAATGAAAAACTGTTTTTT; cdr3_aa: CASSETGYNEKLFF
j_call: TRBJ1-1; clone_size: once; v_call: TRBV6-1; d_call: .; cdr3_nt: TGTGCCAGCAGTGAACAGCCGACAGTGAACACTGAAGCTTTCTTT; cdr3_aa: CASSEQPTVNTEAFF
j_call: TRBJ1-2; clone_size: .; v_call: TRBV5-1; d_call: .; cdr3_nt: TGCGCCAGCAGCCCCTTGTCAGGGGTCCTAGATGGCTACACCTTC; cdr3_aa: CASSPLSGVLDGYTF